The 18 T cell receptor beta chains in this list originate from one sample, sequenced in a study of blood T cell repertoires in COVID-19 (dated by TCRdb to 2018 to 2021). The receptor library was made with the immunoSEQ multiplex PCR assay. The immuneACCESS repertoire file appears here via TCRdb, limited to in-frame rearrangements. These files lack a portion of the clones; in checked studies, under half of the deficit traces to unresolved V genes, and the cause of the others is not known. The sample data list around 390,000 clones, and around 87% of these were observed just once. The leading ten clones occupy approximately 9.3% of the sample. The sequencing input was PBMCs or T cells enriched from blood (not recorded which). These receptors were collected from a woman in her 50s who had recovered from COVID-19.

The chain employs TRBV4-1 and TRBJ2-2; 7 positions match TRBD1. V dropped 4 bases and J dropped 2; count of bases not matched to a gene: 4. Germline lookup yields CDR1 MGHRA and CDR2 YSYEKL. CDR3 length: 15 amino acids. CDR3 amino acids: CASSPDRLNTGELFF. The CDR3, as DNA: TGCGCCAGCAGCCCGGACAGGCTAAACACCGGGGAGCTGTTTTTT.

The CDR3 region is CASSQAEVPGETQYF. The CDR3 DNA reads as TGTGCCAGCAGCCAAGCAGAAGTTCCAGGGGAGACCCAGTACTTC. The chain recombines TRBV4-2 with TRBJ2-5, with D maybe TRBD1 (5 bases). This CDR3 contains 15 residues. Germline values: CDR1 LGHNA, CDR2 YNFKEQ. V was cut by 1 base and J by 5 bases, with 14 bases left in between.

This clone was observed a few times. The chain has TRBV4-2 and TRBJ1-3; D is ambiguous. The V end was cut by 4 bases, the J end by 3 bases, with 16 bases between. The CDR3 consists of 16 residues. The germline V gene encodes CDR1 LGHNA and CDR2 YNFKEQ. This CDR3 reads CASSPESGSVGNTIYF. DNA of the CDR3: TGTGCCAGCAGCCCAGAATCGGGGAGCGTTGGAAACACCATATATTTT.

The rearrangement links TRBV19 to TRBJ2-5, with 8 bases matching TRBD1. This CDR3 region has 13 residues. Germline V lookup: CDR1 LNHDA, CDR2 SQIVND (reference sequence). The trim removed 6 bases at V and 2 bases at J, leaving 2 bases unmatched. The DNA for the CDR3 is TGTGCCAGTAGGAACAGGGGGCAAGAGACCCAGTACTTC. Protein sequence: CASRNRGQETQYF. Variable domain in full (rest from reference TRBV19 and TRBJ2-5): DGGITQSPKYLFRKEGQNVTLSCEQNLNHDAMYWYRQDPGQGLRLIYYSQIVNDFQKGDIAEGYSVSREKKESFPLTVTSAQKNPTAFYLCASRNRGQETQYFGPGTRLLVL.

This clone was detected only once. This CDR3 is CASAETNQPQHF. The DNA of the CDR3 is TGTGCCAGCGCCGAAACTAATCAGCCCCAGCATTTT. This chain links TRBV6-5 with TRBJ1-5; no clear D. Trimming left V 8 bases short and J 4 bases short, with 9 bases between. Germline V lookup: CDR1 MNHEY, CDR2 SVGAGI. The CDR3 loop spans 12 amino acids.

The genes are TRBV5-5 and TRBJ1-5; TRBD1 might be the D (6 bases). Germline V lookup: CDR1 SGHKS, CDR2 YYEKEE (reference sequence). This CDR3 contains 14 residues. V was cut by 4 bases and J by 2 bases, with 10 bases left in between. DNA for the CDR3: TGTGCCAGCAGCCTACAGGGAGGCAATCAGCCCCAGCATTTT. Amino acids: CASSLQGGNQPQHF.

The sample holds a few counts of this clone. This chain links TRBV28 with TRBJ1-5; D may be TRBD1 (6 bases). Germline lookup yields CDR1 MDHEN and CDR2 SYDVKM. The V end lost 3 bases, the J end lost 0 bases, and 12 bases lay between the germline ends. The CDR3 is 16 amino acids. The CDR3 nucleotides read TGTGCCAGCAGTTTCGCCGGGACAAATAGCAATCAGCCCCAGCATTTT. Amino acids: CASSFAGTNSNQPQHF.

This clone appeared a single time. The rearrangement uses TRBV2 and TRBJ1-2, with 10 bases aligning to TRBD1. Losses at the gene ends were 6 bases for V and 1 base for J; bases not matched to a gene: 2. This CDR3 has 14 residues. Looked up from germline, CDR1 is SNHLY and CDR2 is FYNNEI. In DNA form, the CDR3 reads TGTGCCAGCAGGGGGACAGGGGATAACTATGGCTACACCTTC. Its protein product is CASRGTGDNYGYTF. Full variable domain (outside the CDR3, taken from reference TRBV2 and TRBJ1-2): EPEVTQTPSHQVTQMGQEVILRCVPISNHLYFYWYRQILGQKVEFLVSFYNNEISEKSEIFDDQFSVERPDGSNFTLKIRSTKLEDSAMYFCASRGTGDNYGYTFGSGTRLTVV.

This chain connects TRBV18 to TRBJ1-1; 7 nucleotides match TRBD1. Germline V gene data show CDR1 as KGHSH and CDR2 as LQKENI. This CDR3 comprises 15 residues. With 2 bases clipped from V and 6 bases from J, the junction kept 9 bases outside the gene matches. The CDR3 loop reads CASSPDRDSSPEAFF. CDR3 sequence (DNA): TGTGCCAGCTCACCAGACCGGGACAGCTCTCCTGAAGCTTTCTTT.

This clone has just one count. The chain uses TRBV28 and TRBJ2-7; a weak D match, TRBD2 (5 bases). CDR1 and CDR2 from the germline V gene are MDHEN and SYDVKM. V was cut by 5 bases and J by 12 bases, with 20 bases left in between. The CDR3 runs 13 residues. In nucleotides, the CDR3 is TGTGCCAGCAGTACTACAATCCCGGGATCGTGGTACTTC. Encoded protein: CASSTTIPGSWYF. The complete variable domain, with remaining parts taken from reference TRBV28 and TRBJ2-7, reads DVKVTQSSRYLVKRTGEKVFLECVQDMDHENMFWYRQDPGLGLRLIYFSYDVKMKEKGDIPEGYSVSREKKERFSLILESASTNQTSMYLCASSTTIPGSWYFGPGTRLTVT.

CDR3 sequence: CAWSTGTGPSYEQYF. CDR3 DNA sequence: TGTGCCTGGAGCACCGGGACAGGGCCCTCCTACGAGCAGTACTTC. V usage is TRBV30 and J usage is TRBJ2-7; the match to TRBD1 covers 9 bases. V trimming: 3 bases; J trimming: 0 bases; junction bases outside the gene matches: 6. The CDR3 is made up of 15 amino acids. Germline CDR1 and CDR2: GTSNPN and SVGIG (reference sequence). Full variable domain (remainder filled in from reference TRBV30 and TRBJ2-7): SQTIHQWPATLVQPVGSPLSLECTVEGTSNPNLYWYRQAAGRGLQLLFYSVGIGQISSEVPQNLSASRPQDRQFILSSKKLLLSDSGFYLCAWSTGTGPSYEQYFGPGTRLTVT.

The chain couples TRBV5-1 to TRBJ2-5; TRBD1 is a possible D gene (6 bases). This CDR3 is built from 14 residues. Per the germline V gene, CDR1 is SGHRS and CDR2 is YFSETQ. V lost 6 bases, J lost 2 bases, and 14 bases lay in between. CDR3 DNA sequence: TGCGCCAGCACCCCGCATGGACAGCAAGAGACCCAGTACTTC. It translates to CASTPHGQQETQYF.

The chain combines TRBV7-2 with TRBJ2-1, with 8 bases matching TRBD2. Germline assignment: CDR1 SGHTA and CDR2 FQGNSA. The CDR3 runs 16 residues. V shed 5 bases, J shed 7 bases, and the junction held 13 bases outside the gene matches. The CDR3 loop reads CASSPLPAGAGNEQFF. CDR3 bases: TGTGCCAGCAGCCCGCTTCCAGCGGGGGCGGGTAATGAGCAGTTCTTC.

This clone was recorded a few times. This sequence joins TRBV6-5 and TRBJ1-2; 8 bases fit TRBD1. The CDR3 consists of 14 residues. J gave up 8 bases and V 8 bases, and 13 bases lay outside the gene matches. Germline V gives CDR1 MNHEY, CDR2 SVGAGI. The CDR3 bases are TGTGCCAGCCAATTGGGACAGGCCCTGGGGGGCTACACCTTC. Protein: CASQLGQALGGYTF.

This rearrangement joins TRBV3-1 (or the pseudogene TRBV3-2) to TRBJ2-2, with TRBD1 matching over 9 bases. The CDR3 sequence is 15 residues long. V lost 5 bases to trimming and J lost 4 bases; unmatched junction nucleotides: 5. Germline V gene lookup returns CDR1 LGHDT and CDR2 YNNKEL (reference sequence). Written as DNA, the CDR3 is TGTGCCAGCAGCTTCGGACAGGGGCCCACCGGGGAGCTGTTTTTT. This codes for CASSFGQGPTGELFF.

V is TRBV27 and J is TRBJ1-5; 12 positions agree with TRBD1. CDR1 MNHEY and CDR2 SMNVEV come from the germline V gene (reference sequence). The CDR3 extends over 15 amino acids. Trimming cost V 3 bases and J 10 bases; bases outside gene matches: 7. The CDR3 DNA reads as TGTGCCAGCAGTTTTGCCGGGACAGGGGGCACACCCCAGCATTTT. This codes for CASSFAGTGGTPQHF.

The chain has TRBV3-1 (or the pseudogene TRBV3-2) and TRBJ1-5, with D hard to call. This CDR3 region has 15 residues. Germline CDR1 reads LGHDT; CDR2 reads YNNKEL (reference sequence). V lost 4 bases and J lost 3, with 13 bases in between. The CDR3, as DNA: TGTGCCAGCAGCCGAAGTGACACCTACAATCAGCCCCAGCATTTT. This gives the protein CASSRSDTYNQPQHF.

The V gene is TRBV2, the J gene TRBJ2-5; perhaps TRBD2 as D (6 bases). V lost 6 bases and J lost 1, with 12 bases in between. Germline CDR1 reads SNHLY; CDR2 reads FYNNEI. The CDR3 loop spans 14 amino acids. The CDR3 sequence is CASRRDLPQETQYF. DNA of the CDR3: TGTGCCAGCAGAAGGGACTTGCCCCAAGAGACCCAGTACTTC.